What follows is one T cell receptor (beta chain) and its context. The data stem from a study of blood T cell repertoires in COVID-19. CDR1 is MNHNS and CDR2 is SASEGT in the germline V gene. The V gene lost 1 base and the J gene lost 10 bases, with 8 bases spanning the gap. There are 13 residues in the CDR3. Recovered status applied to Cohort 3 donors who had two consecutive negative PCRs. It also applied to those with clearance or with symptom resolution. Measured with immunoSEQ multiplex PCR; TCRdb has only the in-frame clones, and not every one. The table lists hundreds of thousands of clones, approximately 84% of them singletons, with about 1.7% in the top ten.

The TCR originated in a man aged 35-49 years who had recovered from COVID-19. The chain links TRBV6-1 to TRBJ1-6; D unresolved. The sequencing sample was made of PBMCs or T cells enriched from blood (not recorded which). The CDR3 nucleotides are TGTGCCAGCAGTGAAGGGGCTAAGTCACCCCTCCACTTT. The encoded protein is CASSEGAKSPLHF.